These 25 T cell receptor beta chains share one sample of origin, sequenced in a study of cytomegalovirus exposure and HLA in healthy donors. Primers: 60 Vbeta forward and 13 Jbeta reverse. Assay used: immunoSEQ multiplex PCR; TCRdb lists only in-frame clones, some missing. The table includes 100,000 to 150,000 clones, about 81% detected once. The sample comprised PBMCs. These receptors were obtained from a woman between 25 and 40 years old in good health and CMV-seronegative.

This chain links TRBV19 with TRBJ2-6; 12 nucleotides align to TRBD1. There are 21 residues in the CDR3. CDR1 is LNHDA, CDR2 SQIVND, per germline (reference sequence). V shed 5 bases and J 0 bases; nucleotides not matched to a gene: 14. CDR3 in amino acids: CASSARDRGLPINSGANVLTF. The CDR3 DNA reads TGTGCCAGTAGTGCCCGGGACAGGGGGCTTCCGATTAACTCTGGGGCCAACGTCCTGACTTTC.

The rearrangement uses TRBV18 and TRBJ1-4; possibly TRBD1 for D (6 bases). Germline CDR1 is KGHSH and CDR2 is LQKENI. Trimming took off 6 bases at V and 5 bases at J, with 10 bases between the two ends. The CDR3 covers 13 residues. The CDR3 loop reads CASSLDSNEKLFF. In nucleotides, the CDR3 is TGTGCCAGCTCCCTGGACAGCAATGAAAAACTGTTTTTT. The variable domain in full, with the rest retrieved from reference TRBV18 and TRBJ1-4, is NAGVMQNPRHLVRRRGQEARLRCSPMKGHSHVYWYRQLPEEGLKFMVYLQKENIIDESGMPKERFSAEFPKEGPSILRIQQVVRGDSAAYFCASSLDSNEKLFFGSGTQLSVL.

The rearrangement joins TRBV29-1 to TRBJ2-3, with D possibly being TRBD1 (5 bases). The CDR3 extends over 14 amino acids. The ends were cut back, 4 bases at V and 0 bases at J, with 11 bases in the middle. Germline CDR1 and CDR2: SQVTM and ANQGSEA. CDR3 residues: CSVGKDTSTDTQYF. Written as DNA, the CDR3 is TGCAGCGTTGGCAAGGACACTAGCACAGATACGCAGTATTTT.

The chain links TRBV5-4 to TRBJ2-7; 12 bases are shared with TRBD2. V shed 4 bases, J shed 0 bases, and the junction held 2 bases outside the gene matches. This CDR3 is built from 15 residues. The germline gives CDR1 SGHNT, CDR2 YYREEE (reference sequence). The CDR3 DNA sequence: TGTGCCAGCAGCGGGGGACTAGCGGGCTCCTACGAGCAGTACTTC. It yields the protein CASSGGLAGSYEQYF. The whole variable domain, remainder taken from reference TRBV5-4 and TRBJ2-7, is ETGVTQSPTHLIKTRGQQVTLRCSSQSGHNTVSWYQQALGQGPQFIFQYYREEENGRGNFPPRFSGLQFPNYSSELNVNALELDDSALYLCASSGGLAGSYEQYFGPGTRLTVT.

This sequence joins TRBV6-5 and TRBJ1-1, with unresolved D. Germline lookup yields CDR1 MNHEY and CDR2 SVGAGI. Trimming left V 7 bases short and J 0 bases short, with 9 bases between. The CDR3 is 13 residues long. CDR3 sequence reads: CASTSYMNTEAFF. The CDR3 coding sequence is TGTGCCAGCACCAGTTATATGAACACTGAAGCTTTCTTT.

This clone was counted between two and nine times. The CDR3 DNA follows: TGTGCCTGGAGTTATCCAGATACGCAGTATTTT. Translating gives CAWSYPDTQYF. J is TRBJ2-3 and V is TRBV30; D not resolved. Germline CDR1 is GTSNPN and CDR2 is SVGIG (reference sequence). V lost 2 bases and J 4 bases, leaving 4 bases between the germline ends. The CDR3 runs to 11 residues.

The chain combines TRBV5-4 with TRBJ2-7; no clear D. Germline lookup yields CDR1 SGHNT and CDR2 YYREEE (reference sequence). The CDR3 runs 13 residues. Trimming stripped 5 bases from V and 2 bases from J, with 11 bases between. The DNA of the CDR3 is TGTGCCAGCAGTTCACCCCCTACCTACGAGCAGTACTTC. This encodes CASSSPPTYEQYF.

The rearrangement uses TRBV10-3 and TRBJ2-7; 11 bases align to TRBD1. Germline trimming cut 2 bases from V and 3 bases from J; bases unmatched to any gene: 0. The germline gives CDR1 ENHRY, CDR2 SYGVKD. The CDR3 is made up of 14 amino acids. The CDR3 DNA reads TGTGCCATCAGTGAGGGGACAGGGGGCTACGAGCAGTACTTC. This encodes CAISEGTGGYEQYF.

The genes are TRBV7-2 and TRBJ2-1, with TRBD2 matching over 10 bases. Germline lookup yields CDR1 SGHTA and CDR2 FQGNSA. The CDR3 runs to 15 residues. V lost 3 bases to trimming and J lost 8 bases; unmatched junction nucleotides: 7. CDR3 residues: CASSFLSGRKDEQFF. The CDR3 coding sequence is TGTGCCAGCAGCTTCCTTAGCGGGAGGAAGGATGAGCAGTTCTTC.

The V gene is TRBV29-1, the J gene TRBJ1-1; no reliable D call. The CDR3 loop spans 12 amino acids. The germline V gene encodes CDR1 SQVTM and CDR2 ANQGSEA. V lost 4 bases, J lost 5 bases, and 11 bases lay in between. CDR3 nucleotide sequence: TGCAGCGTTGGGCCCTACGGGACTGAAGCTTTCTTT. Amino acids: CSVGPYGTEAFF.

This chain uses TRBV6-1 with TRBJ1-5; D possibly corresponds to TRBD1 (5 bases). The CDR3 spans 14 residues. With 0 bases removed from V and 6 bases from J, the gap between germline ends came to 9 bases. Germline loops: CDR1 MNHNS, CDR2 SASEGT. CDR3 loop: CASSEATASQPQHF. CDR3 in DNA: TGTGCCAGCAGTGAAGCGACAGCCTCTCAGCCCCAGCATTTT.

V gene TRBV18 combines with J gene TRBJ2-5; D is unresolved. The CDR3 has 12 residues. Germline V gives CDR1 KGHSH, CDR2 LQKENI. V gave up 2 bases and J gave up 5 bases, with 6 bases separating them. The DNA of the CDR3 is TGTGCCAGCTCACCATTTGAGGAGACCCAGTACTTC. It is translated as CASSPFEETQYF.

This clone was counted once. The CDR3 nucleotides are TGTGCCAGCAGCCAGGGACAGGGGGTCAATCAGCCCCAGCATTTT. Its translation is CASSQGQGVNQPQHF. The chain joins TRBV7-9 to TRBJ1-5; 11 bases match TRBD1. There are 15 residues in the CDR3. Germline CDR1 is SEHNR and CDR2 is FQNEAQ (reference sequence). With V trimmed by 5 bases and J by 3 bases, 3 bases remained unmatched.

The chain employs TRBV30 and TRBJ2-5; D perhaps matches TRBD2 (7 bases). Germline lookup yields CDR1 GTSNPN and CDR2 SVGIG (reference sequence). This CDR3 contains 14 residues. With 2 bases removed from V and 5 bases from J, the gap between germline ends came to 15 bases. CDR3 sequence: CAWSLGGGGETQYF. CDR3 nucleotide sequence: TGTGCCTGGAGTCTAGGGGGGGGTGGGGAGACCCAGTACTTC.

The rearrangement joins TRBV9 to TRBJ2-1, with D perhaps matching TRBD2 (6 bases). Between the trimmed V and J ends, which lost 2 bases and 1 base, there was a span of 10 bases. The CDR3 spans 15 residues. Per the germline V gene, CDR1 is SGDLS and CDR2 is YYNGEE. The CDR3, as DNA: TGTGCCAGCAGCGTCGGGAGTACGTCCTACAATGAGCAGTTCTTC. It is translated as CASSVGSTSYNEQFF. Complete variable domain (other parts from reference TRBV9 and TRBJ2-1): DSGVTQTPKHLITATGQRVTLRCSPRSGDLSVYWYQQSLDQGLQFLIQYYNGEERAKGNILERFSAQQFPDLHSELNLSSLELGDSALYFCASSVGSTSYNEQFFGPGTRLTVL.

The rearrangement uses TRBV15 and TRBJ2-3; 8 nucleotides agree with TRBD1. This CDR3 contains 15 residues. Germline-derived CDR1 and CDR2 are LNHNV and YYDKDF (reference sequence). J was trimmed by 5 bases and V by 3 bases; bases with no gene match: 7. CDR3 region: CATSSLLGQEDTQYF. CDR3 nucleotides: TGTGCCACCAGCAGCTTACTGGGACAGGAAGATACGCAGTATTTT.

This clone appeared a single time. V and J are TRBV7-2 and TRBJ2-7; TRBD2 might be the D (6 bases). In germline, CDR1 is SGHTA, CDR2 FQGNSA. Trimming removed 1 base at V and 3 bases at J, with 13 bases between. This CDR3 has 15 amino acids. The CDR3 is CASSLGGVRDYEQYF. The DNA for the CDR3 is TGTGCCAGCAGCTTAGGAGGGGTGCGGGACTACGAGCAGTACTTC.

The chain links TRBV7-3 to TRBJ2-7, with D perhaps TRBD2 (5 bases). Germline CDR1 is SGHTA and CDR2 is FQGTGA. V shed 5 bases and J shed 0 bases, with 11 bases lying between them. The CDR3 has 14 amino acids. The CDR3 DNA is TGTGCCAGCAGCCCGGACTTGTTCTCCTACGAGCAGTACTTC. Its protein is CASSPDLFSYEQYF.

The chain carries TRBV9 and TRBJ2-3, with D perhaps matching TRBD2 (6 bases). The CDR3 is 15 residues long. The V and J ends lost 4 bases and 5 bases respectively, with 17 bases between them. The germline gives CDR1 SGDLS, CDR2 YYNGEE. This chain's CDR3 is CASSFGSQGGDTQYF. For the CDR3, the DNA is TGTGCCAGCAGCTTTGGGTCGCAGGGAGGAGATACGCAGTATTTT.

This chain uses TRBV6-1 with TRBJ1-2; no clear D. CDR1 is MNHNS and CDR2 is SASEGT in the germline V gene. CDR3 length: 12 residues. V was clipped by 2 bases and J by 4 bases, with 5 bases between them. CDR3 region: CASSERVYGYTF. DNA for the CDR3: TGTGCCAGCAGTGAAAGAGTCTATGGCTACACCTTC.

This chain connects TRBV19 to TRBJ1-6; D may be TRBD1 (6 bases). Trimming took 6 bases from V and 13 from J, leaving 13 bases between them. Germline V lookup: CDR1 LNHDA, CDR2 SQIVND (reference sequence). This CDR3 has 12 amino acids. The CDR3 DNA is TGTGCCAGTAGCCCGGGGGGCGGCCCCCTCCACTTT. It encodes CASSPGGGPLHF.

This clone was seen a single time. The chain couples TRBV2 to TRBJ1-1, with 7 nucleotides matching TRBD1. Germline values: CDR1 SNHLY, CDR2 FYNNEI. This CDR3 region has 15 residues. The V gene end was trimmed by 5 bases and the J gene end by 1 base; junction bases not matched to a gene: 7. The CDR3 loop is CASSSTGTANTEAFF. For the CDR3, the DNA is TGTGCCAGCAGTAGTACTGGGACAGCGAACACTGAAGCTTTCTTT.

The chain recombines TRBV18 with TRBJ2-7; TRBD2 matches 14 bases. V lost 3 bases and J lost 7; bases outside the gene matches: 11. Per germline, CDR1 KGHSH and CDR2 LQKENI. The length of the CDR3 is 17 residues. DNA for the CDR3: TGTGCCAGCTCACCCCACCCGGGACTAGCGGGGGCTGGGGAGCAGTACTTC. Protein product: CASSPHPGLAGAGEQYF.

This chain joins TRBV6-5 and TRBJ1-1, with D perhaps matching TRBD1 (6 bases). Per germline, CDR1 MNHEY and CDR2 SVGAGI. The CDR3 spans 16 residues. V was trimmed by 0 bases and J by 4 bases, leaving 15 bases between them. The chain's CDR3 is CASSYSGRGISTEAFF. CDR3 coding DNA: TGTGCCAGCAGTTACTCAGGAAGGGGGATCTCCACTGAAGCTTTCTTT.

The chain has TRBV5-1 and TRBJ2-7; TRBD1 aligns across 7 bases. The CDR3 contains 14 residues. Trimming took 3 bases from V and 5 from J; bases not matched to a gene: 8. Germline loops: CDR1 SGHRS, CDR2 YFSETQ. CDR3 in amino acids: CASSSGLTGNEQYF. CDR3 bases: TGCGCCAGCAGCTCCGGTCTGACAGGGAACGAGCAGTACTTC. Based on the CDR3 plus reference TRBV5-1 and TRBJ2-7, the full variable domain is KAGVTQTPRYLIKTRGQQVTLSCSPISGHRSVSWYQQTPGQGLQFLFEYFSETQRNKGNFPGRFSGRQFSNSRSEMNVSTLELGDSALYLCASSSGLTGNEQYFGPGTRLTVT.